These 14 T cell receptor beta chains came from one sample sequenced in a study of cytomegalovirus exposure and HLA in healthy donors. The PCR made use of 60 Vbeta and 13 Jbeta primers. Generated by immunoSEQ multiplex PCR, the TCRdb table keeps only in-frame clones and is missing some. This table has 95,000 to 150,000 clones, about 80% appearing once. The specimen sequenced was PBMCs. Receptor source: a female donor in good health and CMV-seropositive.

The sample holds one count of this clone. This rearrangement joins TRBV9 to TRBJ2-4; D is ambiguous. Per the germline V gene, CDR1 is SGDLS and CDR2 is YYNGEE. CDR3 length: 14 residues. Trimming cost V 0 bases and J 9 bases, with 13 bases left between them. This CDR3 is CASSVGRGSAIQYF. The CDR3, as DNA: TGTGCCAGCAGCGTAGGCCGAGGAAGCGCCATTCAGTACTTC.

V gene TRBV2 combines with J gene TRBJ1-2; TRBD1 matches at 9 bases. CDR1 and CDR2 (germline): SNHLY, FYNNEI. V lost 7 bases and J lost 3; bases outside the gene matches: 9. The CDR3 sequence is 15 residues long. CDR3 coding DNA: TGTGCCAGCACGATCGGACAGGGGCGAGACTATGGCTACACCTTC. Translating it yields CASTIGQGRDYGYTF.

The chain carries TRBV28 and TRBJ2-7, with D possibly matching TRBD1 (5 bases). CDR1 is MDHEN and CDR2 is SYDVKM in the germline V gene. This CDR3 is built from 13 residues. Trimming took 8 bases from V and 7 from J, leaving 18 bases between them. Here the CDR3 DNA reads TGTGCCAGCGGATGGGGCCATACGAGGGAGCAGTACTTC. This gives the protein CASGWGHTREQYF. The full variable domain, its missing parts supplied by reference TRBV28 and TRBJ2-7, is DVKVTQSSRYLVKRTGEKVFLECVQDMDHENMFWYRQDPGLGLRLIYFSYDVKMKEKGDIPEGYSVSREKKERFSLILESASTNQTSMYLCASGWGHTREQYFGPGTRLTVT.

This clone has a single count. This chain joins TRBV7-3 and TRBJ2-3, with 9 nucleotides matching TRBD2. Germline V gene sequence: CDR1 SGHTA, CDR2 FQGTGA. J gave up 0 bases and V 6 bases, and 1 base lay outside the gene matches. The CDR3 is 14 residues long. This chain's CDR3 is CASRAGGSTDTQYF. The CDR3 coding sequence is TGTGCCAGCAGAGCGGGGGGAAGCACAGATACGCAGTATTTT.

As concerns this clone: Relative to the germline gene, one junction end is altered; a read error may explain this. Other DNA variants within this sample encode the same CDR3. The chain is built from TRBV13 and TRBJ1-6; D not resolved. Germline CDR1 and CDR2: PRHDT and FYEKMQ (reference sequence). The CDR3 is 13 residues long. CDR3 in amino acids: CASSFHSNSPLHF. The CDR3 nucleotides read TGTGCCAGCAGCTTCCACAGTAATTCCCCCCTCCACTTT.

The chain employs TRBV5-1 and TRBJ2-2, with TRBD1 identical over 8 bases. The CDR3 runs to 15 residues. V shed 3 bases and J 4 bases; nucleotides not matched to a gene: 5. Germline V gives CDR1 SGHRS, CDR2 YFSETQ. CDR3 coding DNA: TGCGCCAGCAGCTCTGGGACAGGAGTCACCGGGGAGCTGTTTTTT. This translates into CASSSGTGVTGELFF. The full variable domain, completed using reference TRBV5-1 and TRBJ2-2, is KAGVTQTPRYLIKTRGQQVTLSCSPISGHRSVSWYQQTPGQGLQFLFEYFSETQRNKGNFPGRFSGRQFSNSRSEMNVSTLELGDSALYLCASSSGTGVTGELFFGEGSRLTVL.

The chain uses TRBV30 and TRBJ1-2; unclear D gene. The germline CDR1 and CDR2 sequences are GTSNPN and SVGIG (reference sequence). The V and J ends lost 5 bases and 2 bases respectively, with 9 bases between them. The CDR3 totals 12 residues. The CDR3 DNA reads TGTGCCTGGGCCCCAGGAAACTATGGCTACACCTTC. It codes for CAWAPGNYGYTF.

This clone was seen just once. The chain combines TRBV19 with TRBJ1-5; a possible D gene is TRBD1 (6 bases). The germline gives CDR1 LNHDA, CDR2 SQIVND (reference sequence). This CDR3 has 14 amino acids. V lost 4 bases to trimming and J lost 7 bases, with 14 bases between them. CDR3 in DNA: TGTGCCAGTAGTAGAGCAGGGGACCACCAGCCCCAGCATTTT. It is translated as CASSRAGDHQPQHF.

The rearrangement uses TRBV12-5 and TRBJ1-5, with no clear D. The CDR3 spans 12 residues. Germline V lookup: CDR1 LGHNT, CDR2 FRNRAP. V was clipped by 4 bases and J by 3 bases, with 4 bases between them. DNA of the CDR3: TGTGCTAGTGGTTCTCCCAATCAGCCCCAGCATTTT. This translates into CASGSPNQPQHF.

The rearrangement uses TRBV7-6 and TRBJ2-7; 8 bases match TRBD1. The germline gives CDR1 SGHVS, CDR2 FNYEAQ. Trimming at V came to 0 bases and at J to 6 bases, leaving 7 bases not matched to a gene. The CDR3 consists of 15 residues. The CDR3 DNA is TGTGCCAGCAGCTTAGCGGGGACAGGAATGGTCGAGCAGTACTTC. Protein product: CASSLAGTGMVEQYF.

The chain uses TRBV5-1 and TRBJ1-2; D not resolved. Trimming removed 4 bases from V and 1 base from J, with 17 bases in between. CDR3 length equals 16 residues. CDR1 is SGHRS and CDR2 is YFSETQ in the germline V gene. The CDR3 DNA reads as TGCGCCAGCAGCGACACGGGGAATCCTTTTAACTATGGCTACACCTTC. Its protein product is CASSDTGNPFNYGYTF.

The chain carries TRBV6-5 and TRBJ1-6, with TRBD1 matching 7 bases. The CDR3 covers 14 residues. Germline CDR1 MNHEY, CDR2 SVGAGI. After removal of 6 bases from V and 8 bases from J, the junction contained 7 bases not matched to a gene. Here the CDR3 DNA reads TGTGCCAGCAGATTCGGGACAGATGATTCACCCCTCCACTTT. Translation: CASRFGTDDSPLHF.

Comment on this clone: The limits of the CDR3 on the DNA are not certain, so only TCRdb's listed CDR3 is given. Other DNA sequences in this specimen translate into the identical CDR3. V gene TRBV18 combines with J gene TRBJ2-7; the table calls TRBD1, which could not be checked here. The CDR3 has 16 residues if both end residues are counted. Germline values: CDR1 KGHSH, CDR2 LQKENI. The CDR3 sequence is CASSEVGTGNNGEQYF.

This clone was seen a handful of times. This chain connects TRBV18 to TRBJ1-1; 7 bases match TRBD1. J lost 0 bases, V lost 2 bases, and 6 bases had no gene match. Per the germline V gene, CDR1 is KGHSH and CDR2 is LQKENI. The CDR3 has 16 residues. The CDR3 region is CASSPIGQVLNTEAFF. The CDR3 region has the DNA TGTGCCAGCTCACCAATAGGACAGGTTTTGAACACTGAAGCTTTCTTT.